This T cell receptor (beta chain) emerged from a study of shared clonotypes between healthy human individuals. On this clone itself: Its antigen remains unknown.

Sequencing was performed with immunoSEQ multiplex PCR; in TCRdb, only in-frame clones are kept and a portion is missing. The sample has over a million clones; about 96% are singletons. The study, taken as a whole, reports: Limitation of the genetic and exposure-history diversity represented came from the few donors.

Germline lookup yields CDR1 SGHTA and CDR2 FQGTGA. The CDR3 is 15 amino acids. The ends lost 3 bases at V and 10 bases at J; junction bases unmatched: 11. J is TRBJ2-1 and V is TRBV7-3, with 8 bases matching TRBD2. Source material: naive CD4+ T cells sorted from blood. The subset was: CD45RA+ positively selected. The TCR sequence derives from a man aged 30-40 years in good health. The CDR3 DNA sequence: TGTGCCAGCAGCTTGGAAAGCGGGAGCGAAGGAGAGCAGTTCTTC. Encoded protein: CASSLESGSEGEQFF. Full variable domain (rest looked up from reference TRBV7-3 and TRBJ2-1): GAGVSQTPSNKVTEKGKYVELRCDPISGHTALYWYRQSLGQGPEFLIYFQGTGAADDSGLPNDRFFAVRPEGSVSTLKIQRTERGDSAVYLCASSLESGSEGEQFFGPGTRLTVL.